One and the same sample provided the 27 T cell receptor beta chains below, sequenced in a study of cytomegalovirus exposure and HLA in healthy donors. PCR was performed using 60 Vbeta and 13 Jbeta primers. TCRdb's copy holds only in-frame clones and misses some; the assay was immunoSEQ multiplex PCR. Of approximately 240,000 clones in the sample, about 89% were seen once. The sequencing input was PBMCs. The source of these receptors is a woman aged 18-29 years in good health and CMV-seronegative.

The rearrangement links TRBV5-5 to TRBJ1-3; 7 bases fit TRBD1. Germline loops: CDR1 SGHKS, CDR2 YYEKEE (reference sequence). V lost 4 bases and J lost 2; bases outside the gene matches: 6. CDR3 length equals 15 residues. As DNA, the CDR3 is TGTGCCAGCAGCCGTAACAGGGGAACTGGAAACACCATATATTTT. Amino acid sequence: CASSRNRGTGNTIYF.

This clone was seen only a few times. The chain recombines TRBV11-3 with TRBJ2-7, with 12 positions matching TRBD2. This CDR3 has 16 residues. Germline V gene lookup returns CDR1 SGHNT and CDR2 YENEEA. V lost 5 bases and J lost 4; bases outside the gene matches: 9. The CDR3 spells CASSISRLAGVYEQYF. In nucleotides, the CDR3 is TGTGCCAGCAGCATTAGCCGACTAGCGGGAGTATACGAGCAGTACTTC.

V gene TRBV7-9 combines with J gene TRBJ1-5; weak D call: TRBD1 (6 bases). The V end was cut by 2 bases, the J end by 5 bases, with 7 bases between. This CDR3 is 13 amino acids long. CDR1 and CDR2 (germline): SEHNR, FQNEAQ (reference sequence). DNA of the CDR3: TGTGCCAGCAGCTTAAACAGGGATCAGCCCCAGCATTTT. This sequence encodes CASSLNRDQPQHF. Combining the CDR3 with reference TRBV7-9 and TRBJ1-5 gives the whole variable domain DTGVSQNPRHKITKRGQNVTFRCDPISEHNRLYWYRQTLGQGPEFLTYFQNEAQLEKSRLLSDRFSAERPKGSFSTLEIQRTEQGDSAMYLCASSLNRDQPQHFGDGTRLSIL.

The V call is TRBV7-9, the J call TRBJ2-7; no definite D call. Trimming shortened V by 1 base and J by 6 bases, and 13 bases separated the two germline ends. Germline V CDR1 and CDR2: SEHNR, FQNEAQ (reference sequence). This CDR3 is built from 14 residues. CDR3: CASSLVAVSSEQYF. As DNA, the CDR3 is TGTGCCAGCAGCTTAGTTGCGGTGTCTAGCGAGCAGTACTTC.

The chain combines TRBV6-1 with TRBJ1-1, with D possibly TRBD1 on 6 matching bases. Germline V CDR1 and CDR2: MNHNS, SASEGT. Trimming took off 4 bases at V and 1 base at J, with 10 bases between the two ends. The CDR3 is 14 residues long. CDR3 DNA: TGTGCCAGCAGTGCCGACAGGAAGAACACTGAAGCTTTCTTT. Translated: CASSADRKNTEAFF.

The genes are TRBV7-2 and TRBJ2-7, with D perhaps matching TRBD2 (6 bases). The germline V gene has CDR1 SGHTA and CDR2 FQGNSA. V lost 5 bases, J lost 5 bases, and 25 bases lay in between. CDR3 size: 17 residues. In DNA form, the CDR3 reads TGTGCCAGCAGCCGACTCGGGGCGGGGTCTCTACGAGACGAGCAGTACTTC. Its translation is CASSRLGAGSLRDEQYF.

The chain combines TRBV6-4 with TRBJ2-7; 7 bases agree with TRBD2. CDR3 size: 15 residues. The germline V gene encodes CDR1 MRHNA and CDR2 SNTAGT. Trimming took 2 bases from V and 5 from J; bases not matched to a gene: 9. DNA for the CDR3: TGTGCCAGCAGTGACCTCAAGGCGGGAGCGAACGAGCAGTACTTC. Residues: CASSDLKAGANEQYF.

The V call is TRBV30, the J call TRBJ2-1, with 10 bases lining up with TRBD2. CDR3 length: 12 amino acids. V gave up 5 bases and J gave up 12 bases; unmatched junction bases: 7. CDR1 and CDR2 (germline): GTSNPN, SVGIG (reference sequence). CDR3 sequence: CAWERGGSGQFF. The CDR3 DNA follows: TGTGCCTGGGAGCGGGGGGGCTCGGGGCAGTTCTTC.

The rearrangement links TRBV4-1 to TRBJ1-5; D uncertain. The length of the CDR3 is 15 residues. Germline assignment: CDR1 MGHRA and CDR2 YSYEKL. Trimming took 0 bases from V and 7 from J, leaving 13 bases between them. CDR3 nucleotide sequence: TGCGCCAGCAGCCAAGATACGGGTTTAGGACAGCCCCAGCATTTT. As protein: CASSQDTGLGQPQHF.

The table lists this clone with a count of one. V usage is TRBV19 and J usage is TRBJ1-2, with TRBD1 matching 12 bases. V dropped 6 bases and J dropped 8; count of bases not matched to a gene: 4. This CDR3 has 13 residues. Germline loops: CDR1 LNHDA, CDR2 SQIVND (reference sequence). The CDR3 sequence: CASRGQGALGYTF. The CDR3 bases are TGTGCCAGTAGGGGACAGGGGGCCTTAGGCTACACCTTC.

The V and J genes are TRBV4-1 and TRBJ2-1; D gene ambiguous. Germline V gives CDR1 MGHRA, CDR2 YSYEKL. There are 13 residues in the CDR3. The V end was cut by 5 bases, the J end by 9 bases, with 14 bases between. CDR3 sequence: CASSALLRAEQFF. The CDR3 DNA follows: TGCGCCAGCAGCGCCCTTTTAAGAGCTGAGCAGTTCTTC.

The V call is TRBV6-5, the J call TRBJ2-6; D is unresolved. The V and J ends lost 0 bases and 1 base respectively, with 4 bases between them. Germline values: CDR1 MNHEY, CDR2 SVGAGI. There are 15 residues in the CDR3. The CDR3 is CASSYSSSGANVLTF. CDR3 nucleotides: TGTGCCAGCAGTTACTCGTCATCTGGGGCCAACGTCCTGACTTTC.

The chain combines TRBV5-4 with TRBJ2-3; TRBD1 agrees at 10 bases. The ends lost 3 bases at V and 4 bases at J; junction bases unmatched: 5. The CDR3 runs to 15 residues. The V gene's germline CDR1 is SGHNT and CDR2 YYREEE (reference sequence). CDR3 residues: CASSWGTGVADTQYF. In DNA, the CDR3 is TGTGCCAGCAGCTGGGGGACAGGGGTCGCAGATACGCAGTATTTT.

This clone was seen only once. J is TRBJ2-7 and V is TRBV15; TRBD2 matches at 9 bases. The CDR3 runs to 16 residues. J gave up 1 base and V 0 bases, and 4 bases lay outside the gene matches. Germline-derived CDR1 and CDR2 are LNHNV and YYDKDF (reference sequence). The CDR3 sequence: CATSRDSLAGSYEQYF. The CDR3 coding sequence is TGTGCCACCAGCAGAGATTCTCTAGCGGGATCCTACGAGCAGTACTTC.

The J gene is TRBJ1-2, the V gene TRBV6-6; D call uncertain. V was clipped by 5 bases and J by 4 bases, with 8 bases between them. Looked up from germline, CDR1 is MNHNY and CDR2 is SVGAGI (reference sequence). This CDR3 comprises 12 residues. CDR3 amino acids: CASSGERYGYTF. CDR3 nucleotide sequence: TGTGCCAGCAGTGGGGAGCGCTATGGCTACACCTTC.

The gene calls are TRBV11-2 and TRBJ2-1; TRBD2 matches 8 bases. The germline gives CDR1 SGHAT, CDR2 FQNNGV. The CDR3 length is 14 residues. The junction had 7 bases not matched to a gene; V was cut back by 4 bases and J by 8 bases. CDR3 loop: CASSSREASYEQFF. As DNA, the CDR3 is TGTGCCAGCAGCTCGCGGGAGGCCTCCTATGAGCAGTTCTTC.

This sequence joins TRBV7-9 and TRBJ2-2; weak D call: TRBD1 (6 bases). This CDR3 has 15 residues. Trimming pared 2 bases from V and 7 bases from J, leaving 14 bases between. Looked up from germline, CDR1 is SEHNR and CDR2 is FQNEAQ (reference sequence). In DNA, the CDR3 is TGTGCCAGCAGCTTAAATATGCAGGGGAGCGGGGAGCTGTTTTTT. The encoded protein is CASSLNMQGSGELFF.

This clone was detected once. V and J are TRBV7-8 and TRBJ2-1, with TRBD2 as a possible D gene (5 bases). The germline gives CDR1 SGHVS, CDR2 FQNEAQ. V lost 1 base, J lost 5 bases, and 9 bases lay in between. The CDR3 totals 14 residues. The CDR3 region has the DNA TGTGCCAGCAGCTTAGTTAGCGTGGACAATGAGCAGTTCTTC. The encoded protein is CASSLVSVDNEQFF.

V and J are TRBV14 and TRBJ1-2, with D perhaps matching TRBD1 (5 bases). CDR1 and CDR2 (germline): SGHDN, FVKESK. There are 16 residues in the CDR3. V lost 4 bases and J lost 4, with 19 bases in between. This CDR3 reads CASSPMSRVVSYGYTF. The CDR3 nucleotides are TGTGCCAGCAGCCCCATGAGCAGGGTAGTCAGCTATGGCTACACCTTC.

The rearrangement uses TRBV15 and TRBJ2-2; 7 nucleotides line up with TRBD2. The CDR3 is 16 amino acids. V was pared by 2 bases and J by 0 bases, with 3 bases of the junction left unmatched. Germline V gives CDR1 LNHNV, CDR2 YYDKDF (reference sequence). The CDR3 protein is CATSRKGLANTGELFF. The CDR3 region has the DNA TGTGCCACCAGCAGAAAAGGACTAGCGAACACCGGGGAGCTGTTTTTT.

Points on this clone: Its ends do not fully match the called genes, so a read error is possible. This sequence joins TRBV4-1 and TRBJ1-2, with 7 bases aligning to TRBD1. The CDR3 is 15 amino acids. Per germline, CDR1 MGHRA and CDR2 YSYEKL. This chain's CDR3 is CASSQVTGTAYVYTF. For the CDR3, the DNA is TGCGCCAGCAGCCAAGTTACCGGGACAGCTTATGTCTACACCTTC.

V is TRBV5-3 and J is TRBJ1-1; 9 bases fit TRBD1. TRBV5-3 is classed as an ORF, of uncertain function. The CDR3 covers 16 residues. The trim removed 4 bases at V and 6 bases at J, leaving 13 bases unmatched. CDR3 DNA sequence: TGTGCCAGAAGCCGCACCCGACAGGGGGAGGGTCCTGAAGCTTTCTTT. Its translation is CARSRTRQGEGPEAFF.

This sequence joins TRBV4-2 and TRBJ1-2, with 7 bases aligning to TRBD1. Germline loops: CDR1 LGHNA, CDR2 YNFKEQ. The CDR3 loop spans 16 amino acids. Trimming removed 3 bases from V and 0 bases from J; junction bases left unmatched: 7. The CDR3 loop is CASSHGTVASNYGYTF. For the CDR3, the DNA is TGTGCCAGCAGCCATGGGACAGTGGCTTCTAACTATGGCTACACCTTC.

V usage is TRBV10-2 and J usage is TRBJ1-5; D is perhaps TRBD1 (5 bases). The germline V gene has CDR1 WSHSY and CDR2 SAAADI. V was cut by 4 bases and J by 5 bases, with 6 bases left in between. The length of the CDR3 is 12 residues. The CDR3 reads CASSGGDQPQHF. DNA for the CDR3: TGCGCCAGCAGTGGGGGGGATCAGCCCCAGCATTTT.

The genes are TRBV5-1 and TRBJ2-7; D is unresolved. The CDR3 runs to 11 residues. V was trimmed by 5 bases and J by 6 bases, leaving 9 bases between them. CDR1 is SGHRS, CDR2 YFSETQ, per germline. CDR3 protein: CASSLTGEQYF. CDR3 nucleotide sequence: TGCGCCAGCAGTCTAACGGGCGAGCAGTACTTC.

V usage is TRBV19 and J usage is TRBJ2-6; maybe TRBD2 (5 bases). The CDR3 has 16 residues. Germline V lookup: CDR1 LNHDA, CDR2 SQIVND (reference sequence). V was pared by 0 bases and J by 9 bases, with 15 bases between. This CDR3 reads CASSIDLGYGGNVLTF. The DNA for the CDR3 is TGTGCCAGTAGTATAGATCTAGGGTATGGAGGCAACGTCCTGACTTTC.

This sequence joins TRBV19 and TRBJ1-2; weak D call: TRBD1 (6 bases). V was shortened by 7 bases and J by 7 bases, with 19 bases between the two germline ends. The CDR3 is 14 residues long. Germline CDR1 LNHDA, CDR2 SQIVND (reference sequence). This CDR3 is CASMDGGASSGYTF. The DNA of the CDR3 is TGTGCCAGTATGGATGGGGGCGCGTCGAGTGGCTACACCTTC.